These T cell receptor beta chains were read from a single sample in a study of blood T cells in healthy people across ages. MiXCR, applied by TCRdb to the 5' RACE reads, yields one record per CDR3 protein. There are approximately 1.5 million distinct CDR3 sequences in the sample; around 36% occur only once, and approximately 10% lies in the top ten. Sequencing used blood. Receptors were obtained from a woman aged 30 to 39 in good health. The CDR3 runs from the conserved cysteine through the conserved F or W. D genes are given only for firm matches. Size values are once, few and many counts, or a class for expanded clones, and some rows have none.

J gene,clone size,D gene,V gene,CDR3 protein,CDR3 DNA
TRBJ1-1,few,-,TRBV6-1,CASNFRAVMNTEAFF,TGTGCCAGCAACTTCAGGGCCGTAATGAACACTGAAGCTTTCTTT
TRBJ2-6,-,-,TRBV6-1,CASSEEGRGRRGANVLTF,TGTGCCAGCAGTGAAGAGGGGAGGGGGCGTAGGGGGGCCAACGTCCTGACTTTC
TRBJ2-7,few,-,TRBV5-1,CASSKGISGDEQYF,TGCGCCAGCAGCAAGGGGATATCGGGGGACGAGCAGTACTTC
TRBJ2-7,-,-,TRBV4-1,CASSQEAGHTYEQYF,TGCGCCAGCAGCCAAGAGGCAGGGCATACCTACGAGCAGTACTTC
TRBJ2-2,few,-,TRBV15,CATSTYSDTGELFF,TGTGCCACCAGCACCTACTCGGACACCGGGGAGCTGTTTTTT
TRBJ2-1,-,-,TRBV5-1,CASSLRTETNYNGQFF,TGCGCCAGCAGCTTGAGGACAGAGACAAACTACAATGGGCAGTTCTTC
TRBJ2-1,-,TRBD2,TRBV20-1,CSALEGSGRIEQFF,TGCAGTGCCCTAGAGGGTAGCGGGAGAATTGAGCAGTTCTTC
TRBJ2-7,-,TRBD1,TRBV20-1,CSARVRTGWNEQYF,TGCAGTGCTAGAGTCCGGACAGGGTGGAATGAGCAGTACTTC
TRBJ2-5,-,TRBD2,TRBV28,CASSPGLAGLGGETQYF,TGTGCCAGCAGCCCGGGACTAGCGGGATTGGGAGGAGAGACCCAGTACTTC
TRBJ1-1,-,-,TRBV27,CASSATGYTEAFF,TGTGCCAGCAGTGCTACAGGTTACACTGAAGCTTTCTTT
TRBJ2-1,few,TRBD2,TRBV6-6,CASSYRTSGGDEQFF,TGTGCCAGCAGTTACCGAACTAGCGGGGGTGATGAGCAGTTCTTC